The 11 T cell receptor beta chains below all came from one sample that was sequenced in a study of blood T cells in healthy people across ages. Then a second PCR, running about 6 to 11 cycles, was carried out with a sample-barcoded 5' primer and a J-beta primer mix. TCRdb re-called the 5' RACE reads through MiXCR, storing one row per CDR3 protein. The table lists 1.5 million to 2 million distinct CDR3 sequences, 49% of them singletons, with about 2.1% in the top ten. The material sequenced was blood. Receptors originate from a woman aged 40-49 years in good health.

CDR3 in amino acids: CSVYGDRGDEQYF. The DNA for the CDR3 is TGCAGCGTTTACGGGGACAGGGGGGACGAGCAGTACTTC. The chain has TRBV29-1 and TRBJ2-4, with TRBD1 matching 11 bases. With the DNA end fitting TRBJ2-7 better, the J assignment may be wrong. This CDR3 is built from 13 residues. Germline V gives CDR1 SQVTM, CDR2 ANQGSEA.

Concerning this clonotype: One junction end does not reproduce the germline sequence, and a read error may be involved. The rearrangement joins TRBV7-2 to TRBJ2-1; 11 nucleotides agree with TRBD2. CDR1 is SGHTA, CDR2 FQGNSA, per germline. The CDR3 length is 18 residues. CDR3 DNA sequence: TGTGCCAGCAGCTTAGCTAGCGGGGGGGTAAGCTCCTACAGTGAGCAGTTCTTC. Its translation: CASSLASGGVSSYSEQFF.

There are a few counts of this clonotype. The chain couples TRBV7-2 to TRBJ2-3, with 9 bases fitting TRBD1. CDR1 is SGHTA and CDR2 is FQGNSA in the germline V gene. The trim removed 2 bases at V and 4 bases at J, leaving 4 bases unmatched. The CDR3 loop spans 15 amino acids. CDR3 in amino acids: CASSLPGQGADTQYF. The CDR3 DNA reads TGTGCCAGCAGCTTACCGGGACAGGGTGCAGATACGCAGTATTTT. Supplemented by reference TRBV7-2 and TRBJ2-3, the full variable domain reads GAGVSQSPSNKVTEKGKDVELRCDPISGHTALYWYRQSLGQGLEFLIYFQGNSAPDKSGLPSDRFSAERTGGSVSTLTIQRTQQEDSAVYLCASSLPGQGADTQYFGPGTRLTVL.

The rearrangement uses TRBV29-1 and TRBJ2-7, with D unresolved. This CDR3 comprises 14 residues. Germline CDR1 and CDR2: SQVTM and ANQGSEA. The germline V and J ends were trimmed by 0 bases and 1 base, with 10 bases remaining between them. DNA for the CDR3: TGCAGCGTTGAAGATGGCATAGATTCCTACGAGCAGTACTTC. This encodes CSVEDGIDSYEQYF.

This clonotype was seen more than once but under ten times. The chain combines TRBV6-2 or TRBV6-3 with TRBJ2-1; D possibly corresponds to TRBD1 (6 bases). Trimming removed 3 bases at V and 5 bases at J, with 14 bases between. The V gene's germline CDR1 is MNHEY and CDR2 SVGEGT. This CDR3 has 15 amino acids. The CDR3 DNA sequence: TGTGCCAGCAGTTATACCGCAGGGGCCCACAATGAGCAGTTCTTC. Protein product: CASSYTAGAHNEQFF.

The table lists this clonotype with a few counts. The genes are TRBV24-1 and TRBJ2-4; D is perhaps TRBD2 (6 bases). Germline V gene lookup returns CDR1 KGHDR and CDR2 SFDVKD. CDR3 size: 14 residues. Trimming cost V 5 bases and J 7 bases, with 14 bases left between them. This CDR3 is CATSGPGRGNIQYF. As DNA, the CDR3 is TGTGCCACCAGTGGACCCGGACGGGGGAACATTCAGTACTTC.

The CDR3 region is CATSEGTHGEKLFF. The DNA for the CDR3 is TGTGCCACCAGTGAGGGGACACATGGTGAAAAACTGTTTTTT. This rearrangement joins TRBV24-1 to TRBJ1-4; D is perhaps TRBD1 (6 bases). Trimming pared 4 bases from V and 7 bases from J, leaving 12 bases between. The CDR3 sequence is 14 residues long. Germline V lookup: CDR1 KGHDR, CDR2 SFDVKD.

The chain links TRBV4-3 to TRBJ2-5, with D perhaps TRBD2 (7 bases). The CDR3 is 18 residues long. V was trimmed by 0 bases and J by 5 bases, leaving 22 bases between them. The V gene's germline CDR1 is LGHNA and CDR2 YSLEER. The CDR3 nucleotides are TGCGCCAGCAGCCAAGATCCACGGGGGGCGGCCGGTAGTGAGACCCAGTACTTC. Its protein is CASSQDPRGAAGSETQYF.

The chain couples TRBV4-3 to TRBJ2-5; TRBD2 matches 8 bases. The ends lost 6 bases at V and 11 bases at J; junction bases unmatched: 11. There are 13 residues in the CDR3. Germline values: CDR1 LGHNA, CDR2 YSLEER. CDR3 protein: CASRAGGNNEQYF. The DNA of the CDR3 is TGCGCCAGCAGGGCGGGGGGTAACAATGAGCAGTACTTC.

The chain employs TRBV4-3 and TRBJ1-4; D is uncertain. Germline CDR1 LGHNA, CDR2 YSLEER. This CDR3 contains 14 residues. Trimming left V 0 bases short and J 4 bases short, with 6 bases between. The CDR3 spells CASSQDFGNEKLFF. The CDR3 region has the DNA TGCGCCAGCAGCCAAGATTTCGGTAATGAAAAACTGTTTTTT.

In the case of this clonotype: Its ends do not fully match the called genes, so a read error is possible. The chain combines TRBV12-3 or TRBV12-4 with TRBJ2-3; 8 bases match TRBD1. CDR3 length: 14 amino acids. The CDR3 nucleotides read TGTGTCAGCAGTCCCCCGGACAGGGAGGATACGCAGTATTTT. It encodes CVSSPPDREDTQYF.